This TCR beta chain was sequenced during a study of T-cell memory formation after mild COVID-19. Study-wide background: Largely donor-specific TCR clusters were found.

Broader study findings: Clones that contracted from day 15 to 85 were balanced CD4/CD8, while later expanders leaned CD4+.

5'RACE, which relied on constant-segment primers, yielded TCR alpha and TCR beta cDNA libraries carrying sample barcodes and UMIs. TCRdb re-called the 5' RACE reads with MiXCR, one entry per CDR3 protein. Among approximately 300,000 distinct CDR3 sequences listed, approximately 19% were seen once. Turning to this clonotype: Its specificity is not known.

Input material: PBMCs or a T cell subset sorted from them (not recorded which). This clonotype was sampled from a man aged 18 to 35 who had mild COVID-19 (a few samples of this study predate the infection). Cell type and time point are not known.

The CDR3 DNA follows: TGTGCCAGCAGCCAACCTGGGGCTACTTCATTATATGAGCAGTTCTTC. Its protein product is CASSQPGATSLYEQFF. V gene TRBV14 combines with J gene TRBJ2-1, with D possibly matching TRBD1 (5 bases). The germline V and J ends were trimmed by 2 bases and 8 bases, with 19 bases remaining between them. The CDR3 runs to 16 residues. Germline V gene sequence: CDR1 SGHDN, CDR2 FVKESK.